The entry below gives a single TCR beta chain sequence along with its context. The CDR3 spans 16 residues. The V gene's germline CDR1 is SGHAT and CDR2 FQNNGV. Deletions cut 4 bases from V and 0 bases from J, with 15 bases between. The repertoire was sequenced with immunoSEQ multiplex PCR; TCRdb's copy has only in-frame clones and lacks some. The sample lists about 8,400 clones, approximately 85% occurring once. This sample was included in a study of blood T cell dynamics during melanoma immunotherapy. The sample's time point: week 3, after first cycle of checkpoint inhibitor. This receptor was identified in a human donor with melanoma. Here the sequenced sample was blood, taken from a patient treated with checkpoint blockade. The rearrangement joins TRBV11-2 to TRBJ1-2; tentative D call: TRBD1 (5 bases). The CDR3, as DNA: TGTGCCAGCAGCTACAACCTGGACAAAGCTAACTATGGCTACACCTTC. As protein: CASSYNLDKANYGYTF.